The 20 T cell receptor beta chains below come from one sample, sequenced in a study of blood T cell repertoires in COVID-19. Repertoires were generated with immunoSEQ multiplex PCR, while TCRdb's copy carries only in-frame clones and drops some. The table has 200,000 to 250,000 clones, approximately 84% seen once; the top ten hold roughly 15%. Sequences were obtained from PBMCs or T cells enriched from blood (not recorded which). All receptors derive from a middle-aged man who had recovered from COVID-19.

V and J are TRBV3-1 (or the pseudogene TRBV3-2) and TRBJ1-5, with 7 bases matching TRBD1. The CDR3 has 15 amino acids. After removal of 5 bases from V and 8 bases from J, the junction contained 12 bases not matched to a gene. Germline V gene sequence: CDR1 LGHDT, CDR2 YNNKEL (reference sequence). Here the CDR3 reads CASSRRQGLFEPQHF. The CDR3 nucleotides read TGTGCCAGCAGCAGAAGACAGGGCCTTTTTGAGCCCCAGCATTTT.

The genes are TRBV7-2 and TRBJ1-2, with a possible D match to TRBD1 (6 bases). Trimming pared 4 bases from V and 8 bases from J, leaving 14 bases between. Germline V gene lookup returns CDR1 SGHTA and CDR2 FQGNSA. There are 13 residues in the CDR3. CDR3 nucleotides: TGTGCCAGCAGCTCCCCAGGGGTGGGCGGCTACACCTTC. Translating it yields CASSSPGVGGYTF.

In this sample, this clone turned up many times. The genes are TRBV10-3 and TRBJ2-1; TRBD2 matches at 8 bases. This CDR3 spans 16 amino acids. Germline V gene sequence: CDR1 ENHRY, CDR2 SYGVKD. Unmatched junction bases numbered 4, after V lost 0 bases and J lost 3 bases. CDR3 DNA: TGTGCCATCAGTGAGTCTATGGCGGGGGGCTACAATGAGCAGTTCTTC. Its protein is CAISESMAGGYNEQFF.

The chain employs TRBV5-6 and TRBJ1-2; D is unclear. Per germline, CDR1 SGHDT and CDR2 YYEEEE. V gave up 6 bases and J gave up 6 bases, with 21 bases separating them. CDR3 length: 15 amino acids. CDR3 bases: TGTGCCAGCACCTATGGGGTGGCGGAGAGGGATGGCTACACCTTC. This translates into CASTYGVAERDGYTF. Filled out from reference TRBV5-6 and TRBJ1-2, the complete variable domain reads DAGVTQSPTHLIKTRGQQVTLRCSPKSGHDTVSWYQQALGQGPQFIFQYYEEEERQRGNFPDRFSGHQFPNYSSELNVNALLLGDSALYLCASTYGVAERDGYTFGSGTRLTVV.

CDR3 amino acids: CASSRAGGPSSYNEQFF. CDR3 coding DNA: TGTGCCAGCAGTAGAGCCGGGGGGCCAAGCTCCTACAATGAGCAGTTCTTC. The chain has TRBV7-7 and TRBJ2-1; tentative D call: TRBD2 (7 bases). The CDR3 is made up of 17 amino acids. Germline values: CDR1 SSHAT, CDR2 FNYEAQ (reference sequence). Trimming cost V 6 bases and J 0 bases, with 18 bases left between them.

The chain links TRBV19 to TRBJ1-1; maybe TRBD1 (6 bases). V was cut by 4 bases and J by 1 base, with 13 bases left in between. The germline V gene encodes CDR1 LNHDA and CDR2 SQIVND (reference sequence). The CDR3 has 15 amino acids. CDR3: CASSNTGTRNTEAFF. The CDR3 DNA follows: TGTGCCAGTAGTAACACAGGGACGAGGAACACTGAAGCTTTCTTT.

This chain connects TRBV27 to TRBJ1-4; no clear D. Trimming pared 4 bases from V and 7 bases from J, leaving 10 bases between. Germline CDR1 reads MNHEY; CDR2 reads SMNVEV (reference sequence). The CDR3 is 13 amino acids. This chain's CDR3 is CASSSSFGEKLFF. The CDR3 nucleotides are TGTGCCAGCAGTTCCAGTTTTGGTGAAAAACTGTTTTTT.

CDR3 in DNA: TGTGCCAGCGAAACAGGGGCTAGGGAGACCCAGTACTTC. It codes for CASETGARETQYF. V usage is TRBV2 and J usage is TRBJ2-5; 7 positions match TRBD1. The CDR3 totals 13 residues. The V segment lost 8 bases and the J segment 5 bases; nucleotides outside the gene matches: 8. The germline V gene has CDR1 SNHLY and CDR2 FYNNEI.

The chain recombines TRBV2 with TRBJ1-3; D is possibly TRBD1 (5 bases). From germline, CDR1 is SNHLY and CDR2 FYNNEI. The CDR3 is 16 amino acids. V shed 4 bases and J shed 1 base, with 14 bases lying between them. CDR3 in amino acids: CASSAAGRGSGNTIYF. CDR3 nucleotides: TGTGCCAGCAGTGCCGCGGGAAGGGGATCTGGAAACACCATATATTTT.

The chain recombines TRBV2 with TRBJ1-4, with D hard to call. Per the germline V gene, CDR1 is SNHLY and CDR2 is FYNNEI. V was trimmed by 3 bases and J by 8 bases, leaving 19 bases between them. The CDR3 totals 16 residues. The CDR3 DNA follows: TGTGCCAGCAGTGAGACGCCGGCGGGTCCTCGGGAAAAACTGTTTTTT. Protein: CASSETPAGPREKLFF.

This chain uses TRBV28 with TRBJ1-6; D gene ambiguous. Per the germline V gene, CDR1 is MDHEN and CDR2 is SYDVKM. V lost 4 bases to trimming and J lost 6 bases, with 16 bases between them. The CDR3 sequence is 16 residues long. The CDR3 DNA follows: TGTGCCAGCAGTTCCCCCGGAGCAGAAAGTAATTCACCCCTCCACTTT. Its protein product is CASSSPGAESNSPLHF.

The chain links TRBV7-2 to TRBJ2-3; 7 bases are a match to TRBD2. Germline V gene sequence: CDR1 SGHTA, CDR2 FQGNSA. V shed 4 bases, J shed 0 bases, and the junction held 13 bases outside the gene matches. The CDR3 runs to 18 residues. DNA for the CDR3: TGTGCCAGCAGCTGGGGGGGTAGCAGCACCTCTAGCACAGATACGCAGTATTTT. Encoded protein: CASSWGGSSTSSTDTQYF.

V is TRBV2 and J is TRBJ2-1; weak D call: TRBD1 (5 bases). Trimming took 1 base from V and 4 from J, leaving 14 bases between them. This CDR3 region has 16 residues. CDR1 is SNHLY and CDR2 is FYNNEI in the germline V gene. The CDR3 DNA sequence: TGTGCCAGCAGTGAAGGGGGCCCAGTTCGATACAATGAGCAGTTCTTC. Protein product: CASSEGGPVRYNEQFF.

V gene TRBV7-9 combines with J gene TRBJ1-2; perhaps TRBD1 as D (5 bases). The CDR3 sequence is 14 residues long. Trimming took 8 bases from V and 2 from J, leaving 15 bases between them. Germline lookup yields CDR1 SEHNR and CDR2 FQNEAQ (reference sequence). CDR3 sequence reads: CASGRTMKNYGYTF. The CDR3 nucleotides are TGTGCCAGCGGCCGGACAATGAAAAACTATGGCTACACCTTC. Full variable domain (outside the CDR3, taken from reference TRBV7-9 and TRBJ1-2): DTGVSQNPRHKITKRGQNVTFRCDPISEHNRLYWYRQTLGQGPEFLTYFQNEAQLEKSRLLSDRFSAERPKGSFSTLEIQRTEQGDSAMYLCASGRTMKNYGYTFGSGTRLTVV.

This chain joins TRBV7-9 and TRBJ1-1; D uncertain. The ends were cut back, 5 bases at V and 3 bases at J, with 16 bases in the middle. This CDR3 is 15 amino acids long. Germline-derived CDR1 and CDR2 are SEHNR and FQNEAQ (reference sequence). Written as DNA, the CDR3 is TGTGCCAGCAGCCTAGGGAGGGTCTCTTACACTGAAGCTTTCTTT. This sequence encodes CASSLGRVSYTEAFF.

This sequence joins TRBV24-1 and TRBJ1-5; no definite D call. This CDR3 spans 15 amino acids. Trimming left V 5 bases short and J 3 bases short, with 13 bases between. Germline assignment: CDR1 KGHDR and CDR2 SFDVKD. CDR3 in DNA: TGTGCCACCAGTGGAGCTAGTCCGATCAATCAGCCCCAGCATTTT. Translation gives CATSGASPINQPQHF.

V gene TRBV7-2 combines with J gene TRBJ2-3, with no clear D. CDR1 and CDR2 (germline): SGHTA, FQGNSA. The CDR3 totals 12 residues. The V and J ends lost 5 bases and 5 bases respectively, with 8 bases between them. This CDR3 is CASSQPGDTQYF. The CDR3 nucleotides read TGTGCCAGCAGCCAACCGGGAGATACGCAGTATTTT.

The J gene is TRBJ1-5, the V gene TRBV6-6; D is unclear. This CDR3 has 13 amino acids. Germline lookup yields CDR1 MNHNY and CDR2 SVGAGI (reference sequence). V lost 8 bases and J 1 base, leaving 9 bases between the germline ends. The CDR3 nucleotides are TGTGCCAGCGTTTACGGGAGCAATCAGCCCCAGCATTTT. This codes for CASVYGSNQPQHF.

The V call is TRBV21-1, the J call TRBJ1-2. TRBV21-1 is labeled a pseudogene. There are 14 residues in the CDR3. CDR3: CASSKGSGTYGYTF. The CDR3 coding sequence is TGTGCCAGCAGCAAAGGGAGCGGAACCTATGGCTACACCTTC.

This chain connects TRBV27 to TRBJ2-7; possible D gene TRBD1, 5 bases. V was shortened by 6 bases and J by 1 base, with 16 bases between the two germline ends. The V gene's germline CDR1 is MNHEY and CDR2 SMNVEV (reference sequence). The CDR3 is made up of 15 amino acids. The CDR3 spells CASRTRAGLSYEQYF. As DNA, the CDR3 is TGTGCCAGCAGGACCCGGGCAGGGCTATCCTACGAGCAGTACTTC.